This T cell receptor beta chain was sequenced in a study of tumor-infiltrating lymphocytes in localized non-small cell lung cancer. Study at large: Several tumor histologies, both smoking statuses, and some post-neoadjuvant chemotherapy samples were included. Whole-study findings and limits: TCRbeta sequencing showed higher T cell infiltration in tumors than uninvolved lung. Only some patients had TCR sequencing, depending on available tissue. Different pieces of the same tissue were used for each assay.

This clone has a single count. Antigen unknown. Using immunoSEQ multiplex PCR, the repertoire was profiled, and TCRdb retains in-frame clones only, with some absent. Among some 13,000 clones listed, approximately 81% were seen once. Source material: uninvolved lung tissue not adjacent to the tumor. The TCR originated in a human donor with non-small cell lung cancer.

The CDR3 sequence is CASSVTSGSADTQYF. CDR3 nucleotides: TGTGCCAGCAGTGTTACTAGCGGGAGTGCAGATACGCAGTATTTT. The chain couples TRBV6-4 to TRBJ2-3; 11 nucleotides agree with TRBD2. J was trimmed by 4 bases and V by 4 bases; bases with no gene match: 4. Germline CDR1 reads MRHNA; CDR2 reads SNTAGT. The CDR3 runs to 15 residues.